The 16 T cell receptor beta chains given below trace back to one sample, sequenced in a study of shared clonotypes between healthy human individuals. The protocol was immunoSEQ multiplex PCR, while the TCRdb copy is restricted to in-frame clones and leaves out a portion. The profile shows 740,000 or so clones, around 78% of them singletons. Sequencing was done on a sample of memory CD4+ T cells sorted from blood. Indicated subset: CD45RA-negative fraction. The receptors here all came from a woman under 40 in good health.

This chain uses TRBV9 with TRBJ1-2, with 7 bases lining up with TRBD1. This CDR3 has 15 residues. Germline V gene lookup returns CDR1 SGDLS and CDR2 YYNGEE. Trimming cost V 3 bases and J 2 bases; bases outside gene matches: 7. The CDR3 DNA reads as TGTGCCAGCAGCGCCCAAATGACAGGGAACTATGGCTACACCTTC. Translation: CASSAQMTGNYGYTF.

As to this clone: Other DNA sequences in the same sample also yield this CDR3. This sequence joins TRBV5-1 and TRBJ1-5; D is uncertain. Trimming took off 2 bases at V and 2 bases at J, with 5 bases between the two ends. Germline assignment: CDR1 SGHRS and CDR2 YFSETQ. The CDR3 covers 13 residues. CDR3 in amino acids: CASSLLGNQPQHF. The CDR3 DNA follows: TGCGCCAGCAGCTTATTGGGCAATCAGCCCCAGCATTTT.

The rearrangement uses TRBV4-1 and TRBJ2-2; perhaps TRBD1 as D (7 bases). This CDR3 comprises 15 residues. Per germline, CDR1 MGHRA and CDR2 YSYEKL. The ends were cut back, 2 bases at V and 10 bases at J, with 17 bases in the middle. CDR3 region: CASSQNPRGEKELFF. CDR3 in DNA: TGCGCCAGCAGCCAAAATCCCAGGGGGGAAAAGGAGCTGTTTTTT.

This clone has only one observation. The CDR3 loop is CASRRTRASTDTQYF. The CDR3 DNA follows: TGTGCCAGCAGGCGGACTAGAGCTAGCACAGATACGCAGTATTTT. This chain connects TRBV7-2 to TRBJ2-3, with 7 nucleotides matching TRBD2. V dropped 6 bases and J dropped 0; count of bases not matched to a gene: 6. Germline CDR1 reads SGHTA; CDR2 reads FQGNSA. There are 15 residues in the CDR3.

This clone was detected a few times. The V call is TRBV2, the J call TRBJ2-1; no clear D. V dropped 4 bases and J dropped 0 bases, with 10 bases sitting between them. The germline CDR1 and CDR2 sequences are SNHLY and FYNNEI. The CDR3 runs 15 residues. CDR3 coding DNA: TGTGCCAGCAGTGGAGTTCTAGGCTCCTACAATGAGCAGTTCTTC. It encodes CASSGVLGSYNEQFF. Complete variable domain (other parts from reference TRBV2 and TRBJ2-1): EPEVTQTPSHQVTQMGQEVILRCVPISNHLYFYWYRQILGQKVEFLVSFYNNEISEKSEIFDDQFSVERPDGSNFTLKIRSTKLEDSAMYFCASSGVLGSYNEQFFGPGTRLTVL.

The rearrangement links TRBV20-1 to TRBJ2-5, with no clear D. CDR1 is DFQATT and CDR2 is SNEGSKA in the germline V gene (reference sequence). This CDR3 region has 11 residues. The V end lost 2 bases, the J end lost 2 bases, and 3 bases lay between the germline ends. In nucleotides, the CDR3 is TGCAGTGCTAGAAGTCAAGAGACCCAGTACTTC. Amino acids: CSARSQETQYF.

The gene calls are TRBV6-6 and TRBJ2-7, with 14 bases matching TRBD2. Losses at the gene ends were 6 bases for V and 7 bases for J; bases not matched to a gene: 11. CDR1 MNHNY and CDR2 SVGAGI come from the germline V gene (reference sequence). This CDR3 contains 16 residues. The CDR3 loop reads CASRGTSGSGQVEQYF. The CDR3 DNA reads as TGTGCCAGCAGGGGGACTAGCGGGAGTGGCCAGGTTGAGCAGTACTTC.

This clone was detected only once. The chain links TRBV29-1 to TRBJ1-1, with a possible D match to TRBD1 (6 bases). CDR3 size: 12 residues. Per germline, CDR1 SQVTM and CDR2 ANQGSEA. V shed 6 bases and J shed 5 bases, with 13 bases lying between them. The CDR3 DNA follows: TGCAGCGTGAGGGGGTTCGGGACTGAAGCTTTCTTT. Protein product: CSVRGFGTEAFF. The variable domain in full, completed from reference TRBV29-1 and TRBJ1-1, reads SAVISQKPSRDICQRGTSLTIQCQVDSQVTMMFWYRQQPGQSLTLIATANQGSEATYESGFVIDKFPISRPNLTFSTLTVSNMSPEDSSIYLCSVRGFGTEAFFGQGTRLTVV.

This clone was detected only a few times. CDR3 in DNA: TGCGCCTTAAGAAGACAGATTGGGGACACTGAAGCTTTCTTT. The encoded protein is CALRRQIGDTEAFF. The J gene is TRBJ1-1, the V gene TRBV4-1; the D gene is possibly TRBD1 (5 bases). CDR1 and CDR2 from the germline V gene are MGHRA and YSYEKL. CDR3 size: 14 residues. The germline V and J ends were trimmed by 11 bases and 3 bases, with 19 bases remaining between them.

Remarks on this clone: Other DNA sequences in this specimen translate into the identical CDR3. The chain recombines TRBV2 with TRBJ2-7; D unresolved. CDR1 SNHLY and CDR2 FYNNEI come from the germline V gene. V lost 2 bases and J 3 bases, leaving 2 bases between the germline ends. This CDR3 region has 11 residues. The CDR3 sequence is CASSELYEQYF. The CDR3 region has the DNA TGTGCCAGCAGTGAACTCTACGAGCAGTACTTC.

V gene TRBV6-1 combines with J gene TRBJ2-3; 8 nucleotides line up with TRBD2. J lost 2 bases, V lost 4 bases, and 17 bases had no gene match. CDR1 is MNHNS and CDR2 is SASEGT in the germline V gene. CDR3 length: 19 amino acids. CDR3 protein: CASSGTSSGTRGYTDTQYF. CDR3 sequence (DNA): TGTGCCAGCAGTGGCACCTCTTCCGGGACTAGGGGTTACACAGATACGCAGTATTTT.

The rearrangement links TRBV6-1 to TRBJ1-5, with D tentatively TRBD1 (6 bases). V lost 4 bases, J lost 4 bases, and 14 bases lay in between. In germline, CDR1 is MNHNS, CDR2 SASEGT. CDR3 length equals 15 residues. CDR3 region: CASSGGAQFNQPQHF. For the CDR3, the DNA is TGTGCCAGCAGTGGGGGGGCGCAGTTTAATCAGCCCCAGCATTTT.

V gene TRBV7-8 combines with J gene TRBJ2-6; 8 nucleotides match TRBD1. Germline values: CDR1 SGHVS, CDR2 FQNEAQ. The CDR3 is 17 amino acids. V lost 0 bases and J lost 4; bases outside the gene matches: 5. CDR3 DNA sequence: TGTGCCAGCAGCTTAGCCCGGACAGGGCGCGGGGCCAACGTCCTGACTTTC. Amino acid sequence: CASSLARTGRGANVLTF.

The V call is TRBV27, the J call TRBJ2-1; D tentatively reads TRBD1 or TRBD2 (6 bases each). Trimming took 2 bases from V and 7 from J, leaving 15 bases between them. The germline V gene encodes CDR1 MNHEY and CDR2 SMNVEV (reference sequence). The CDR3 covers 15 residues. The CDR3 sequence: CASSLNVGAGNEQFF. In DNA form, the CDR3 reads TGTGCCAGCAGTTTAAATGTGGGGGCGGGGAATGAGCAGTTCTTC.

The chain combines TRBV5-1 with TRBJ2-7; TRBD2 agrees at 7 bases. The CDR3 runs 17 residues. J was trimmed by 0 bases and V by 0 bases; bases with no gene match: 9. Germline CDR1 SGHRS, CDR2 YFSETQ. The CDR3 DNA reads TGCGCCAGCAGCTTGGGGCCTACGGGCGGGAGCTCCTACGAGCAGTACTTC. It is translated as CASSLGPTGGSSYEQYF.

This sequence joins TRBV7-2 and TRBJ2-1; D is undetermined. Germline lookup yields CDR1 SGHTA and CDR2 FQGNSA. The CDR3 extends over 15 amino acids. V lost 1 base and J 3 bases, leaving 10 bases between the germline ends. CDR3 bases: TGTGCCAGCAGCTTAGATTGGCGGAGCTACAATGAGCAGTTCTTC. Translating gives CASSLDWRSYNEQFF.